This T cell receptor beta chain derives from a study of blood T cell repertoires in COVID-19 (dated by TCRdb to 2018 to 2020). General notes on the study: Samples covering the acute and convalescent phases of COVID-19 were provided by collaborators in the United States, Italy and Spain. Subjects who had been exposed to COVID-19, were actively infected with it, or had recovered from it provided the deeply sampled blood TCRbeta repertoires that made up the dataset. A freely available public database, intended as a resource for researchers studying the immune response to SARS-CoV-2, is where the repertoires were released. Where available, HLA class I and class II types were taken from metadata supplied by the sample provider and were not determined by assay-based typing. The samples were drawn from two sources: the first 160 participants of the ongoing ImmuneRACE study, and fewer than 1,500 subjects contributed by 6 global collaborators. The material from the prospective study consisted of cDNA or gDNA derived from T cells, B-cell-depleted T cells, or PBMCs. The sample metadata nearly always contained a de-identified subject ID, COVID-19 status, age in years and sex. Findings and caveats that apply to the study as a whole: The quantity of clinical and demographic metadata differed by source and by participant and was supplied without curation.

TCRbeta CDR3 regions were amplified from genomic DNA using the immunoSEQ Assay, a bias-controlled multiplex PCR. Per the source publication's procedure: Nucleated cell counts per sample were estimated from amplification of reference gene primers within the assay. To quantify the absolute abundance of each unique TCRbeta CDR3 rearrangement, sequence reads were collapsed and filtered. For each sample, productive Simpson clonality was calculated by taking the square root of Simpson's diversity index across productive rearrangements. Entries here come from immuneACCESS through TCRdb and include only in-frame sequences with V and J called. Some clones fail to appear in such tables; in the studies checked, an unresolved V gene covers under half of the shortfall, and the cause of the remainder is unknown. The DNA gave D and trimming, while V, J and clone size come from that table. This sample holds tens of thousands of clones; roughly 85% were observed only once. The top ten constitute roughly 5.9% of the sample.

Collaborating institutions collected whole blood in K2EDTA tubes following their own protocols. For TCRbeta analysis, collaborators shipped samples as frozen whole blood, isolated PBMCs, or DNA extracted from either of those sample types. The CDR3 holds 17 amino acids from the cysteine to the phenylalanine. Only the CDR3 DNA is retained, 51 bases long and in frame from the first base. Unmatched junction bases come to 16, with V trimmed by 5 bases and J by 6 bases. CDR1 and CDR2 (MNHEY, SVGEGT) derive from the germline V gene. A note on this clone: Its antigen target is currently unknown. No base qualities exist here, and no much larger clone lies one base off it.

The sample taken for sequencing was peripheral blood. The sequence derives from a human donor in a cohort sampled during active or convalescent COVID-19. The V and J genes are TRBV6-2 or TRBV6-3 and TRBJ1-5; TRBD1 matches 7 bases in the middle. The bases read TGTGCCAGCAGTACCCCTGGGCCGACAGGGTCCCGTCAGCCCCAGCATTTT. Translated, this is CASSTPGPTGSRQPQHF.